The 17 T cell receptor beta chains below all came from one sample that was sequenced in a study of T cell responses to AZD1222 COVID-19 vaccine. TCRdb's table, derived via immunoSEQ multiplex PCR, lists solely in-frame clones and lacks some. Of fewer than 120,000 clones in the sample, over 85% were seen once. Material: peripheral blood, obtained 28 days after the second AZD1222 dose. The receptors stem from an adult who received the AZD1222 COVID-19 vaccine.

This chain links TRBV4-3 with TRBJ1-1; D gene ambiguous. Trimming cost V 4 bases and J 0 bases, with 6 bases left between them. Per germline, CDR1 LGHNA and CDR2 YSLEER. The length of the CDR3 is 13 residues. Here the CDR3 DNA reads TGCGCCAGCAGCCGCGGACTGAACACTGAAGCTTTCTTT. It codes for CASSRGLNTEAFF.

This rearrangement joins TRBV5-1 to TRBJ2-2; 9 nucleotides line up with TRBD1. The germline CDR1 and CDR2 sequences are SGHRS and YFSETQ. CDR3 length: 17 residues. V shed 4 bases and J 5 bases; nucleotides not matched to a gene: 12. The CDR3 DNA sequence: TGCGCCAGCAGCCGGGGAGGACAGGGGATAAGGACCGGGGAGCTGTTTTTT. This translates into CASSRGGQGIRTGELFF.

This chain connects TRBV7-9 to TRBJ2-7; no definite D call. The length of the CDR3 is 15 residues. CDR1 and CDR2 from the germline V gene are SEHNR and FQNEAQ (reference sequence). V dropped 5 bases and J dropped 2 bases, with 16 bases sitting between them. CDR3 amino acids: CASSPPLGSTYEQYF. The CDR3 coding sequence is TGTGCCAGCAGCCCCCCACTCGGCAGCACCTACGAGCAGTACTTC.

The chain employs TRBV6-2 or TRBV6-3 and TRBJ1-2; TRBD1 aligns across 8 bases. Germline V gives CDR1 MNHEY, CDR2 SVGEGT. The CDR3 spans 14 residues. The ends lost 5 bases at V and 4 bases at J; junction bases unmatched: 6. The CDR3 spells CASSKQGTGYGYTF. Written as DNA, the CDR3 is TGTGCCAGCAGTAAACAGGGGACAGGCTATGGCTACACCTTC.

The V gene is TRBV20-1, the J gene TRBJ1-2; D gene unclear. Germline CDR1 and CDR2: DFQATT and SNEGSKA (reference sequence). There are 14 residues in the CDR3. The V end was cut by 4 bases, the J end by 5 bases, with 17 bases between. This CDR3 reads CSANELGRSYGYTF. The CDR3 DNA is TGCAGTGCTAATGAGTTGGGCCGGAGTTATGGCTACACCTTC.

A remark on this clone: Mismatch with germline at one junction end may stem from a read error. Other nucleotide sequences from this sample produce the same CDR3. This chain joins TRBV4-1 and TRBJ2-7; either TRBD1 or TRBD2 may fit D (5 bases each). CDR1 is MGHRA and CDR2 is YSYEKL in the germline V gene. CDR3 length: 16 residues. DNA of the CDR3: TGTGCCAGCAGCCAACCGGGACCGGCGCCTGCCTACGAGCAGTACTTC. Translated, it gives CASSQPGPAPAYEQYF.

CDR3 protein: CASSLWGRETQYF. DNA for the CDR3: TGTGCCAGCAGTTTATGGGGGAGGGAGACCCAGTACTTC. The rearrangement joins TRBV27 to TRBJ2-5, with D tentatively TRBD2 (6 bases). Germline CDR1 is MNHEY and CDR2 is SMNVEV (reference sequence). V gave up 1 base and J gave up 5 bases, with 8 bases separating them. The CDR3 runs to 13 residues.

The CDR3 bases are TGTGCCAGCAGCCAAGAGTGGGGGGGCCGAAACTATGGCTACACCTTC. This encodes CASSQEWGGRNYGYTF. The chain joins TRBV3-1 (or the pseudogene TRBV3-2) to TRBJ1-2; D possibly corresponds to TRBD1 (6 bases). Germline CDR1 reads LGHDT; CDR2 reads YNNKEL (reference sequence). V was trimmed by 0 bases and J by 2 bases, leaving 13 bases between them. This CDR3 has 16 amino acids.

The genes are TRBV28 and TRBJ1-2; D is ambiguous. With 5 bases removed from V and 2 bases from J, the gap between germline ends came to 6 bases. Germline lookup yields CDR1 MDHEN and CDR2 SYDVKM. This CDR3 contains 12 residues. The DNA for the CDR3 is TGTGCCAGCAGTGAGGCGAACTATGGCTACACCTTC. This encodes CASSEANYGYTF.

The CDR3 region has the DNA TGTGCCAGCAGTTTGTCTCCGCGTAATGAGCAGTTCTTC. It codes for CASSLSPRNEQFF. V and J are TRBV12-3 or TRBV12-4 and TRBJ2-1; D unclear. The CDR3 extends over 13 amino acids. V was trimmed by 3 bases and J by 7 bases, leaving 10 bases between them.

V gene TRBV4-3 combines with J gene TRBJ1-1, with 10 positions matching TRBD1. This CDR3 region has 16 residues. Germline lookup yields CDR1 LGHNA and CDR2 YSLEER. With V trimmed by 6 bases and J by 8 bases, 15 bases remained unmatched. CDR3 residues: CASRPGTGDNLGEAFF. DNA of the CDR3: TGCGCCAGCAGACCCGGGACAGGGGATAATTTGGGCGAAGCTTTCTTT.

J is TRBJ1-2 and V is TRBV2; 9 nucleotides match TRBD1. CDR3 length: 12 residues. Per germline, CDR1 SNHLY and CDR2 FYNNEI. Losses at the gene ends were 6 bases for V and 8 bases for J; bases not matched to a gene: 4. The CDR3 coding sequence is TGTGCCAGCAGACAGGGGGCGCGGGGCTACACCTTC. Amino acid sequence: CASRQGARGYTF. Together with reference TRBV2 and TRBJ1-2, the CDR3 gives the full variable domain: EPEVTQTPSHQVTQMGQEVILRCVPISNHLYFYWYRQILGQKVEFLVSFYNNEISEKSEIFDDQFSVERPDGSNFTLKIRSTKLEDSAMYFCASRQGARGYTFGSGTRLTVV.

This chain uses TRBV12-5 with TRBJ1-3, with D hard to call. This CDR3 has 16 residues. V was trimmed by 0 bases and J by 0 bases, leaving 9 bases between them. Per germline, CDR1 LGHNT and CDR2 FRNRAP. The CDR3 loop reads CASGLVSWSSGNTIYF. The CDR3 region has the DNA TGTGCTAGTGGTTTGGTATCGTGGAGCTCTGGAAACACCATATATTTT.

J is TRBJ2-3 and V is TRBV18; D remains ambiguous. Germline CDR1 reads KGHSH; CDR2 reads LQKENI. The CDR3 has 13 residues. The V end lost 2 bases, the J end lost 2 bases, and 5 bases lay between the germline ends. The CDR3 loop reads CASSPRDTDTQYF. The CDR3, as DNA: TGTGCCAGCTCACCAAGGGACACAGATACGCAGTATTTT.

The chain joins TRBV19 to TRBJ1-3; 7 positions agree with TRBD1. The ends lost 8 bases at V and 6 bases at J; junction bases unmatched: 10. Per germline, CDR1 LNHDA and CDR2 SQIVND (reference sequence). There are 14 residues in the CDR3. The CDR3 here is CASGDSPRPNTIYF. The CDR3 DNA sequence: TGTGCCAGTGGGGACAGCCCGCGTCCAAACACCATATATTTT.

The chain has TRBV29-1 and TRBJ1-1; 7 nucleotides agree with TRBD1. CDR1 is SQVTM, CDR2 ANQGSEA, per germline. Losses at the gene ends were 7 bases for V and 1 base for J; bases not matched to a gene: 9. This CDR3 is built from 14 residues. The CDR3 DNA is TGCAGCGGGGAGACAGGGACGACGAACACTGAAGCTTTCTTT. It yields the protein CSGETGTTNTEAFF.

This chain joins TRBV3-1 (or the pseudogene TRBV3-2) and TRBJ2-7; a weak D match, TRBD1 (6 bases). CDR1 LGHDT and CDR2 YNNKEL come from the germline V gene (reference sequence). The germline V and J ends were trimmed by 1 base and 3 bases, with 16 bases remaining between them. The CDR3 has 16 amino acids. The CDR3 protein is CASSQGVREGGYEQYF. For the CDR3, the DNA is TGTGCCAGCAGCCAAGGGGTCCGGGAAGGGGGCTACGAGCAGTACTTC.